This TCR beta chain stems from a study of T cell responses to AZD1222 COVID-19 vaccine. The data were produced by immunoSEQ multiplex PCR, yet TCRdb's version contains in-frame clones alone and is incomplete. In the table there are fewer than 110,000 clones, around 89% of which are singletons. The V gene end was trimmed by 5 bases and the J gene end by 0 bases; junction bases not matched to a gene: 8. Per the germline V gene, CDR1 is MNHEY and CDR2 is SVGEGT. The CDR3 covers 17 residues. V gene TRBV6-2 or TRBV6-3 combines with J gene TRBJ2-2, with TRBD1 matching 8 bases. The source was peripheral blood, collected on day 0 of AZD1222 vaccination. This clonotype originated in an adult in good health. The CDR3 coding sequence is TGTGCCAGCAGTGTGGGGCAGGGGGCCTCGAACACCGGGGAGCTGTTTTTT. It is translated as CASSVGQGASNTGELFF.